This T cell receptor (beta chain) was identified in a study of T cell clusters in autoimmune cytopenias (dated by TCRdb to the late 2010s). Describing the broader study: A median TRB sequencing depth of roughly 47,000 reads per sample was reached, and a median of roughly 2,300 distinct TRB clonotypes per sample was obtained. Peripheral blood TRB and IGH repertoires were sequenced in autoimmune cytopenia patients at active disease and during treatment follow-up, alongside healthy, CLL and autoimmune hepatitis controls. The study aimed to test whether autoimmune cytopenia patients carry a disease-specific immune repertoire signature usable as a blood-based biomarker.

Via the germline V gene, CDR1 is MNHEY and CDR2 SVGAGI. The CDR3 spans 15 residues, from the cysteine through the phenylalanine. No DNA is recorded. With regard to this clonotype: Its antigen is unknown.

To amplify TRB rearrangements, a touch-down multiplex PCR protocol was run with the TRB-A and TRB-B primer pools combined in a single tube. Illumina adapters and sample indices were added to the amplicons through two consecutive PCR reactions using Phusion HS II polymerase. Amplicons were gel-purified with the NucleoSpin Gel and PCR Clean-up kit, then quantified by Qubit and quality-checked on an Agilent 2100 Bioanalyzer. Sequencing of the libraries was done on an Illumina MiSeq with 600-cycle, single-indexed, paired-end runs. Regarding the original processing steps: MiXCR version 2.1.12, together with the default MiXCR reference library, was used to align and assemble the TRB reads. A clone was defined by each unique CDR3 nucleotide sequence, and the analysis included only productive sequences with two or more reads. Repertoire diversity was assessed with alpha-parameterized diversity profiles (alpha 0 to 5), including the Shannon (alpha 1) and Simpson (alpha 2) indices, which were computed with an R script. Combinatorial TRB VJ usage was calculated with the tcR package and was compared between cohorts by principal component analysis performed with ade4. Using GLIPH, TCRbeta CDR3s were clustered on pairs of cohorts matched for age and read depth, and a Wilcoxon test was used to compare cluster frequencies. TCRdb reprocessed the reads and lists each CDR3 protein sequence as a single entry, with no DNA. None of the V and J calls come from the authors' own analysis; TCRdb made them. The sample has roughly 8,300 distinct CDR3 sequences on record. In total, the top ten clones hold roughly 6.4% of the sample.

Overall results and qualifications from the work: The TRB repertoire shifts, including less even repertoires in secondary cytopenia and CLL, mostly reflected lymphoma bias and not autoimmunity. In the comparison of secondary cytopenia with CLL, the cluster-lack signature was not observed, apparently because the dominant lymphoma-associated repertoire masked the signature. GLIPH suggested that primary autoimmune cytopenia patients lacked physiological T cell clusters: 55 or so clusters were exclusive to healthy donors versus 17 exclusive to patients. The T cell clusters were defined in silico only, and their functional role remained to be validated experimentally. Healthy donors had almost three times as many exclusive TRB clusters as active autoimmune hepatitis patients, a finding consistent with an autoimmunity-wide signature.

Per sample, approximately 250 ng of peripheral blood genomic DNA, 35,000 to 40,000 genome equivalents, was used for TRB amplification. Recombination connected TRBV6-5 to TRBJ2-5; TCRdb lists TRBD1, though no DNA is available to test this call. The TCR sequence derives from a human donor with an autoimmune cytopenia or autoimmune hepatitis (not recorded which). The sequenced sample consisted of peripheral blood. This receptor has the CDR3 CASSLSGTAKETQYF.